The 18 T cell receptor beta chains below all came from one sample that was sequenced in a study of blood T cell repertoires in COVID-19. The method was immunoSEQ multiplex PCR; TCRdb's version includes in-frame clones alone and lacks a portion of them. The table records 70,000 or so clones, 88% of them present only once. Sequenced input: peripheral blood. These TCRs come from a human donor in a cohort sampled during active COVID-19.

The chain has TRBV2 and TRBJ2-2; a weak D match, TRBD2 (6 bases). From germline, CDR1 is SNHLY and CDR2 FYNNEI. The V gene lost 8 bases and the J gene lost 1 base, with 14 bases spanning the gap. The CDR3 is 15 residues long. For the CDR3, the DNA is TGTGCCAGCGGGGGGACTGCTAAGAACACCGGGGAGCTGTTTTTT. This encodes CASGGTAKNTGELFF.

In this sample, this clone turned up a few times. The chain links TRBV6-5 to TRBJ1-4, with 10 bases identical to TRBD1. CDR3 length equals 14 residues. Looked up from germline, CDR1 is MNHEY and CDR2 is SVGAGI. V was pared by 4 bases and J by 9 bases, with 5 bases of the junction left unmatched. CDR3 coding DNA: TGTGCCAGCAGTTCGGAGACAGGGGGCAAAAAACTGTTTTTT. Protein product: CASSSETGGKKLFF.

The chain links TRBV7-9 to TRBJ1-6; D call uncertain. The CDR3 length is 14 residues. V dropped 3 bases and J dropped 10 bases, with 13 bases sitting between them. The germline CDR1 and CDR2 sequences are SEHNR and FQNEAQ (reference sequence). For the CDR3, the DNA is TGTGCCAGCAGCTTCGATTTTAGAGGGTCACCCCTCCACTTT. It codes for CASSFDFRGSPLHF.

V is TRBV3-1 (or the pseudogene TRBV3-2) and J is TRBJ2-7; 7 positions match TRBD1. The CDR3 totals 14 residues. Germline loops: CDR1 LGHDT, CDR2 YNNKEL (reference sequence). J was trimmed by 2 bases and V by 0 bases; bases with no gene match: 1. The CDR3 loop is CASSQEGQTYEQYF. The CDR3 DNA reads TGTGCCAGCAGCCAAGAGGGACAGACCTACGAGCAGTACTTC.

The genes are TRBV5-6 and TRBJ1-4; D remains ambiguous. The ends were cut back, 4 bases at V and 8 bases at J, with 18 bases in the middle. Germline V lookup: CDR1 SGHDT, CDR2 YYEEEE. The CDR3 length is 15 residues. The CDR3 region is CASSGVGEAFEKLFF. CDR3 coding DNA: TGTGCCAGCAGCGGTGTGGGAGAGGCGTTCGAAAAACTGTTTTTT.

The chain employs TRBV2 and TRBJ2-5; no clear D gene. The V gene lost 6 bases and the J gene lost 3 bases, with 14 bases spanning the gap. The CDR3 totals 14 residues. The germline V gene encodes CDR1 SNHLY and CDR2 FYNNEI. The CDR3 protein is CASRPSWREETQYF. CDR3 DNA: TGTGCCAGCAGACCCTCGTGGAGAGAAGAGACCCAGTACTTC.

The chain employs TRBV4-1 and TRBJ2-3; 14 bases agree with TRBD2. Germline V gives CDR1 MGHRA, CDR2 YSYEKL. The ends lost 2 bases at V and 4 bases at J; junction bases unmatched: 14. This CDR3 comprises 20 residues. CDR3: CASSQPSGLAGDTAADTQYF. As DNA, the CDR3 is TGCGCCAGCAGCCAACCTTCGGGACTAGCGGGAGATACAGCCGCAGATACGCAGTATTTT.

The rearrangement uses TRBV2 and TRBJ2-3; a possible D gene is TRBD2 (7 bases). The CDR3 totals 17 residues. Germline-derived CDR1 and CDR2 are SNHLY and FYNNEI. Trimming removed 7 bases at V and 2 bases at J, with 22 bases between. The CDR3 DNA is TGTGCCAGCAATCGGGGGGCGACCCTATTACTCACAGATACGCAGTATTTT. Its translation is CASNRGATLLLTDTQYF.

The genes are TRBV28 and TRBJ2-1, with 7 nucleotides matching TRBD1. V lost 7 bases to trimming and J lost 3 bases; unmatched junction nucleotides: 9. CDR1 is MDHEN, CDR2 SYDVKM, per germline. The CDR3 is made up of 15 amino acids. CDR3 protein: CASTRQGFVYNEQFF. The CDR3 DNA is TGTGCCAGCACCCGACAGGGCTTTGTCTACAATGAGCAGTTCTTC.

This chain uses TRBV11-3 with TRBJ2-3, with 8 bases identical to TRBD1. Per germline, CDR1 SGHNT and CDR2 YENEEA. J lost 8 bases, V lost 5 bases, and 18 bases had no gene match. The CDR3 is 17 residues long. In DNA, the CDR3 is TGTGCCAGCAGCCCGGGGATGGCCCCAGGGGGCAGGGTTACGCAGTATTTT. This codes for CASSPGMAPGGRVTQYF. Drawing the rest from reference TRBV11-3 and TRBJ2-3, the complete variable domain is EAGVVQSPRYKIIEKKQPVAFWCNPISGHNTLYWYLQNLGQGPELLIRYENEEAVDDSQLPKDRFSAERLKGVDSTLKIQPAELGDSAVYLCASSPGMAPGGRVTQYFGPGTRLTVL.

The chain couples TRBV19 to TRBJ2-1, with D unresolved. V gave up 5 bases and J gave up 1 base, with 3 bases separating them. Germline CDR1 LNHDA, CDR2 SQIVND (reference sequence). The CDR3 is 12 amino acids. The DNA for the CDR3 is TGTGCCAGTAGTCTTTCCTACAATGAGCAGTTCTTC. As protein: CASSLSYNEQFF.

This rearrangement joins TRBV5-5 to TRBJ1-1, with 8 bases identical to TRBD1. Germline V gives CDR1 SGHKS, CDR2 YYEKEE (reference sequence). V dropped 2 bases and J dropped 8; count of bases not matched to a gene: 2. The CDR3 spans 12 residues. CDR3 sequence reads: CASSLWDREAFF. CDR3 bases: TGTGCCAGCAGCTTATGGGACAGGGAAGCTTTCTTT.

The chain carries TRBV3-1 (or the pseudogene TRBV3-2) and TRBJ2-1, with 10 nucleotides matching TRBD2. The CDR3 covers 16 residues. After removal of 3 bases from V and 0 bases from J, the junction contained 2 bases not matched to a gene. Germline CDR1 and CDR2: LGHDT and YNNKEL (reference sequence). DNA for the CDR3: TGTGCCAGCAGCCAGGCTAGCGGGGGCTCCTACAATGAGCAGTTCTTC. Translated, it gives CASSQASGGSYNEQFF.

The gene calls are TRBV9 and TRBJ2-1; 9 positions match TRBD2. The germline CDR1 and CDR2 sequences are SGDLS and YYNGEE. This CDR3 contains 18 residues. The V gene end was trimmed by 4 bases and the J gene end by 4 bases; junction bases not matched to a gene: 15. The CDR3 DNA is TGTGCCAGCAGCCCCGGGGGAGGGAGCGGGAGGACTTACAATGAGCAGTTCTTC. This gives the protein CASSPGGGSGRTYNEQFF.

The rearrangement uses TRBV19 and TRBJ2-3; D gene uncertain. This CDR3 is 12 amino acids long. Per germline, CDR1 LNHDA and CDR2 SQIVND (reference sequence). V lost 5 bases, J lost 3 bases, and 6 bases lay in between. CDR3 nucleotides: TGTGCCAGTAGTTCACTTACAGATACGCAGTATTTT. Protein sequence: CASSSLTDTQYF.

The gene calls are TRBV12-3 or TRBV12-4 and TRBJ2-4, with D possibly TRBD2 on 5 matching bases. The CDR3 loop spans 12 amino acids. Trimming took off 3 bases at V and 9 bases at J, with 9 bases between the two ends. The CDR3 spells CASSLEAVIQYF. The CDR3 DNA reads TGTGCCAGCAGTTTGGAGGCGGTCATTCAGTACTTC.

This chain uses TRBV9 with TRBJ2-5; tentatively, D is TRBD2 (6 bases). CDR1 is SGDLS and CDR2 is YYNGEE in the germline V gene. V was cut by 0 bases and J by 2 bases, with 14 bases left in between. The CDR3 loop spans 16 amino acids. Written as DNA, the CDR3 is TGTGCCAGCAGCGTAGCCCCTAAGGGAGGTCAAGAGACCCAGTACTTC. This translates into CASSVAPKGGQETQYF. Using reference TRBV9 and TRBJ2-5 for the parts outside the CDR3, the full variable domain is DSGVTQTPKHLITATGQRVTLRCSPRSGDLSVYWYQQSLDQGLQFLIQYYNGEERAKGNILERFSAQQFPDLHSELNLSSLELGDSALYFCASSVAPKGGQETQYFGPGTRLLVL.

This sequence joins TRBV7-9 and TRBJ2-3, with 11 bases matching TRBD2. Trimming at V came to 3 bases and at J to 8 bases, leaving 1 base not matched to a gene. CDR3 length: 13 amino acids. Germline CDR1 and CDR2: SEHNR and FQNEAQ (reference sequence). CDR3 residues: CASSLGTSGTQYF. The CDR3 DNA follows: TGTGCCAGCAGCTTGGGGACTAGCGGTACGCAGTATTTT.